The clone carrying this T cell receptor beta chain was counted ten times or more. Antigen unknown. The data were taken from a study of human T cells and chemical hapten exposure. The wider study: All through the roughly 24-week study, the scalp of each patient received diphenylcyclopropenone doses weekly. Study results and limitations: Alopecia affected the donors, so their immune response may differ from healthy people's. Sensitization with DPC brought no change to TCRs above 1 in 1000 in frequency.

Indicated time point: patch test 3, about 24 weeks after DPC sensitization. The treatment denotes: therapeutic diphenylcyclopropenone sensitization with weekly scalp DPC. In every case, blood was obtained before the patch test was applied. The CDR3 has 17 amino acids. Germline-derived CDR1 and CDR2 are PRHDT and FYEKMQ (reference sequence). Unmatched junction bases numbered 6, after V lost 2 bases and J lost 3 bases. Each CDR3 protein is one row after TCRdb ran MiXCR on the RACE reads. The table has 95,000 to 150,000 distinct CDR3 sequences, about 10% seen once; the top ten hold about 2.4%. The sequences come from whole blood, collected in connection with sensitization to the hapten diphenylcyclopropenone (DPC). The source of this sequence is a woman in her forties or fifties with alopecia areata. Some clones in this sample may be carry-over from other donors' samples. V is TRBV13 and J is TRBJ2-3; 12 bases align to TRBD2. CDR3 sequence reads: CASSLLAGGSRTDTQYF. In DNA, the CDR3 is TGTGCCAGCAGCTTACTAGCGGGGGGGAGTAGAACAGATACGCAGTATTTT.